The entry below describes one TCR beta chain. The antigen it recognizes is unknown. Per-base quality was not reported, and no clone a single base away is much larger than it. These data belong to a study of CD8+ T cells in alopecia areata (dated 2018 in TCRdb). Broadly, across the study: Treated patients were enrolled in an open-label pilot trial of oral tofacitinib, 5 to 10 mg twice daily, for moderate-to-severe alopecia areata. Tofacitinib was given for 6 to 18 months, followed by 6 months of follow-up off drug to assess delayed response and recurrence. The SALT score, which quantifies the percentage of affected scalp surface area, was used to measure disease severity in treated patients. The study used high-throughput TCRbeta sequencing to examine T cell clonal expansion in alopecia areata, in both the C3H/HeJ mouse model and human patients. In humans, TCRbeta sequencing was performed on scalp tissue and on sorted CD4+ and CD8+ peripheral blood T cells from healthy controls and from patients with patchy or totalis/universalis alopecia areata. Biopsies were taken from tofacitinib-treated patients at baseline and again at 4 and 24 weeks into treatment, and several of those patients also had a later scalp biopsy. Scalp clonality was compared across normal scalp (n=4), patchy alopecia areata scalp (n=8), and alopecia totalis/universalis scalp (n=8). RNA was obtained with the PAXgene miRNA kit for fixed scalp, the miRNeasy kit for PBMCs, and the RNeasy kit for mouse skin. TCRbeta CDR3 regions were amplified by immunoSEQ multiplex PCR using 35 Vbeta forward and 13 Jbeta reverse primers. Here is what the overall study found, with its caveats: Unlike mouse skin, which is dominated by gammadelta T cells, normal human skin has resident alphabeta T cells that are also sequenced, and this complicates analysis of the scalp TCR repertoire. Many expanded lesional clones were found to persist in scalp and blood during tofacitinib treatment, and relapse after treatment cessation may be partly explained by this persistence. Compared with normal scalp, lesional scalp had higher clonality and more expanded CD8+ clones, particularly in alopecia totalis/universalis, a pattern that suggests antigenic drive. Shared TCR sequences between patients were less evident than in mice, which may be partly attributable to HLA diversity in the patient population. Scalp clonality and the number of expanded CD8+ clones among the top 100 scalp clones were significantly decreased by tofacitinib. Because the treated cohort was small and had only one nonresponder, larger studies are needed to examine links between baseline CD8+ expansion and response.

The treatment or condition label for this specimen denotes: oral pan-JAK inhibitor, 5-10 mg twice daily. Lesional scalp punch biopsies and peripheral blood were collected from alopecia areata patients. PBMCs were isolated by density centrifugation and stained for CD3, CD4 and CD8, and CD4+ and CD8+ T cells were sorted on a FACSAria. Library preparation employed the immunoSEQ multiplex PCR assay. RNA was extracted from all samples and reverse transcribed into cDNA as template for TCR sequencing. SuperScript III was used to make first-strand cDNA, primed with a 2:1 mix of oligo-dT and random hexamers. A synthetic immune receptor repertoire was used to assess amplification bias, and residual bias was removed computationally. The source study handled its data this way. Raw reads were preprocessed for error removal, and CDR3 was defined according to IMGT conventions as running from the conserved cysteine to phenylalanine. Clonality was calculated as 1 minus Shannon entropy normalized by log2 of the number of productive unique TCRs. Whether scalp clones were CD4 or CD8 was inferred by matching scalp TCRbeta sequences against CD4 and CD8 repertoires sorted from blood. As stored in TCRdb, this immuneACCESS dataset retains in-frame rearrangements with V and J assigned. A fraction of the clones does not appear; measured against another copy, unresolved V genes explain less than half of the discrepancy, and the remainder lacks a known reason. The V and J calls and clone size are taken from that table; D and trimming were inferred from the DNA. A total of 75,000 to 100,000 clones appear in this sample, 70% to 85% of them only once. Clones ranked in the top ten supply around 15% of the sample.

For CDR1 and CDR2, the germline V gene lists MNHEY and SVGAGI. The CDR3 has 15 amino acids, counting the end cysteine and phenylalanine. Only the CDR3 DNA stays, 45 bases, in frame from base 1. V is clipped by 4 bases and J by 0 bases, and the sequence between their germline boundaries is 10 bases long. This receptor was obtained from a human donor with alopecia areata. This specimen was CD8+ T cells sorted from blood, taken at week 44, from a patient treated with tofacitinib. Recombination joined TRBV6-5 with TRBJ2-1, with the D gene not clear enough to name. The nucleotide sequence reads as follows: TGTGCCAGCAGTTCCTCCTCGAGCTCCTACAATGAGCAGTTCTTC. Its product reads: CASSSSSSSYNEQFF.